The rows below give T cell receptor beta chains drawn from one sample of a study of identical twins. TCRdb reanalysed the 5' RACE reads using MiXCR and keeps one entry per CDR3 protein. Of 600,000 to 700,000 distinct CDR3 sequences listed, over 20% are singletons. Separately, the same data were catalogued under a study of T cells expressing NK-cell markers.

The source material was PBMCs. Receptors originate from a woman under 30 in good health. Both conserved end residues are part of each CDR3. A D gene is named only where the DNA matches it firmly. Only part of the rows carry a size: once, few, many, or a class if the clone is expanded.

v_call	d_call	j_call	clone_size	cdr3_aa	cdr3_nt
TRBV4-1	.	TRBJ2-3	.	CASSQVFEGGAATQYF	TGCGCCAGCAGCCAAGTTTTTGAGGGGGGGGCCGCGACGCAGTATTTT
TRBV5-1	.	TRBJ2-2	.	CASSLAAQLSGELFF	TGCGCCAGCAGCTTGGCAGCCCAGTTGAGCGGGGAGCTGTTTTTT
TRBV30	.	TRBJ2-7	few	CAWSPLSTYFAF	TGTGCCTGGAGTCCCCTTTCTACCTACTTCGCGTTC
TRBV12-3/TRBV12-4	.	TRBJ2-6	.	CASSSRTGTNVLTF	TGTGCCAGCAGTTCCCGTACAGGGACCAACGTCCTGACTTTC
TRBV27	TRBD1	TRBJ1-5	many	CASSSLDRGVNQPQHF	TGTGCCAGCAGTTCCCTAGACAGGGGAGTAAATCAGCCCCAGCATTTT
TRBV6-1	.	TRBJ1-5	few	CASGVGGSNQPQHF	TGTGCCAGCGGGGTCGGTGGGAGCAATCAGCCCCAGCATTTT
TRBV2	.	TRBJ1-1	.	CASSEPSNTEAFF	TGTGCCAGCAGTGAACCCAGTAACACTGAAGCTTTCTTT
TRBV20-1	.	TRBJ2-7	many	CSAKSYEQYF	TGCAGTGCTAAGTCCTACGAGCAGTACTTC
TRBV20-1	TRBD2	TRBJ2-1	.	CCARDIGAGGPNTRLYNEQFF	TGCTGTGCTAGAGATATCGGGGCGGGAGGCCCTAATACTCGCCTTTACAATGAGCAGTTCTTC
TRBV29-1	TRBD1	TRBJ2-5	few	CSVIGRTGLETQYF	TGCAGCGTTATTGGACGGACAGGGTTGGAGACCCAGTACTTC
TRBV10-2	.	TRBJ1-5	few	CASSDRWAEPQHF	TGCGCCAGCAGTGATCGGTGGGCTGAGCCCCAGCATTTT
TRBV10-3	.	TRBJ2-1	few	CATRGREASGSYNEQFF	TGTGCCACCAGGGGGAGGGAGGCTAGCGGATCCTACAATGAGCAGTTCTTC
TRBV28	.	TRBJ2-7	many	CASSQDTYEQYF	TGTGCCAGCAGCCAGGACACCTACGAGCAGTACTTC
TRBV7-9	.	TRBJ2-4	.	CASSLVGVAKNIQYF	TGTGCCAGCAGCTTAGTGGGCGTAGCCAAAAACATTCAGTACTTC
TRBV29-1	.	TRBJ2-1	many	CSVVGGENEQFF	TGCAGCGTTGTGGGGGGTGAGAATGAGCAGTTCTTC
TRBV9	TRBD2	TRBJ2-3	few	CASSFAGTSGNTQYF	TGTGCCAGCAGCTTTGCCGGGACTAGCGGCAATACGCAGTATTTT
TRBV4-3	.	TRBJ2-3	many	CASSQVIPDTQYF	TGCGCCAGCAGCCAAGTTATTCCAGATACGCAGTATTTT
TRBV9	TRBD2	TRBJ2-1	.	CASSGGTSGTRGNEQFF	TGTGCCAGCAGCGGCGGGACTAGCGGGACAAGGGGTAATGAGCAGTTCTTC
TRBV11-2	.	TRBJ2-7	.	CASSSSSGRRSYEQYF	TGTGCCAGCAGCTCGTCGTCCGGACGCCGCTCCTACGAGCAGTACTTC
TRBV12-5	.	TRBJ2-7	few	CARRLRDTVPRPYEQYF	TGTGCTAGGCGATTGAGGGACACCGTTCCTCGCCCCTACGAGCAGTACTTC
TRBV3-1	TRBD2	TRBJ2-7	.	CASCPQPELAGSYEQYF	TGTGCCAGCTGCCCACAACCCGAACTAGCGGGGAGCTACGAGCAGTACTTC
TRBV7-2	.	TRBJ2-1	few	CASSASRSRSGNEQFF	TGTGCCAGCAGCGCCAGCCGATCCCGCTCAGGAAATGAGCAGTTCTTC
TRBV11-2	.	TRBJ2-5	few	CASSLDVGGSIETQYF	TGTGCCAGCAGCTTAGACGTCGGAGGGAGTATAGAGACCCAGTACTTC
TRBV7-2	.	TRBJ2-3	few	CASAIVARRSTDTQYF	TGTGCCAGCGCTATCGTAGCGAGACGGAGCACAGATACGCAGTATTTT
TRBV20-1	TRBD1	TRBJ2-1	few	CSARGGDRGLGEQFF	TGCAGTGCTAGAGGTGGGGACAGGGGGCTCGGGGAGCAGTTCTTC
TRBV5-6	.	TRBJ2-5	.	CASSLPQGWGETQYF	TGTGCCAGCAGCTTGCCTCAGGGGTGGGGGGAGACCCAGTACTTC
TRBV3-1	.	TRBJ2-3	.	CASSLRDAGDTQYF	TGTGCCAGCAGCCTACGGGACGCCGGGGATACGCAGTATTTT
TRBV20-1	.	TRBJ1-3	.	CSASRTGNTIYF	TGCAGTGCTAGTAGAACAGGAAACACCATATATTTT
TRBV12-3/TRBV12-4	TRBD1	TRBJ2-7	.	CASRDWTGGAGYEQYF	TGTGCCAGCAGAGATTGGACAGGGGGGGCGGGGTACGAGCAGTACTTC
TRBV20-1	TRBD2	TRBJ2-1	.	CSARSGAVSNEQFF	TGCAGTGCTAGGAGCGGGGCGGTCTCGAATGAGCAGTTCTTC
TRBV6-5	.	TRBJ1-5	many	CASSFAGAKQPQHF	TGTGCCAGCAGTTTTGCAGGGGCGAAACAGCCCCAGCATTTT
TRBV20-1	TRBD1	TRBJ1-5	few	CSARDPQGGNQPQHF	TGCAGTGCTAGAGATCCACAGGGGGGAAATCAGCCCCAGCATTTT
TRBV7-2	.	TRBJ2-1	few	CASSKGRIEQFF	TGTGCCAGCAGTAAGGGGAGGATTGAGCAGTTCTTC
TRBV15	.	TRBJ2-3	.	CATSRDGAGATDTQYF	TGTGCCACCAGCAGAGATGGTGCGGGGGCCACAGATACGCAGTATTTT
TRBV20-1	TRBD2	TRBJ2-1	.	CSARTGTSSHYNEQFF	TGCAGTGCGCGTACGGGGACTAGCAGCCACTACAATGAGCAGTTCTTC
TRBV9	.	TRBJ2-7	.	CASSVGGNPRDYEQYF	TGTGCCAGCAGCGTAGGAGGAAACCCAAGGGACTACGAGCAGTACTTC
TRBV5-8	TRBD1	TRBJ2-1	.	CASSPLGGIWNEQFF	TGTGCCAGCAGCCCTCTAGGGGGCATATGGAATGAGCAGTTCTTC
TRBV6-1	TRBD2	TRBJ2-5	.	CASSFPTSEKETQYF	TGTGCCAGCAGCTTCCCTACTAGCGAAAAAGAGACCCAGTACTTC
TRBV6-5	.	TRBJ2-7	few	CASSYSYRVSGGYEQYF	TGTGCCAGCAGTTATTCATACAGGGTCAGTGGAGGCTACGAGCAGTACTTC
TRBV7-2	.	TRBJ2-3	.	CASSLRGRRTDTQYF	TGTGCCAGCAGCTTAAGAGGGCGCCGGACAGATACGCAGTATTTT
TRBV20-1	.	TRBJ1-5	few	CSALSQQRRDQPQHF	TGCAGTGCTTTGAGTCAACAGAGACGAGATCAGCCCCAGCATTTT